A single sample gave rise to the 27 T cell receptor beta chains below, sequenced in a study of radiotherapy plus CTLA-4 blockade in lung cancer. Sequenced by immunoSEQ multiplex PCR; TCRdb stores in-frame clones only, minus some. The sample shows some 87,000 clones, over 75% of them seen only once. This specimen was peripheral blood, taken from a patient treated with radiotherapy plus ipilimumab. Receptors were obtained from a human donor with non-small cell lung cancer that progressed on radiotherapy plus ipilimumab.

The V and J genes are TRBV14 and TRBJ1-1, with TRBD1 as a possible D gene (6 bases). Germline values: CDR1 SGHDN, CDR2 FVKESK. The CDR3 spans 13 residues. Trimming stripped 2 bases from V and 4 bases from J, with 8 bases between. The CDR3 DNA is TGTGCCAGCAGCCAATCCAGGGGCACTGAAGCTTTCTTT. It codes for CASSQSRGTEAFF.

This chain uses TRBV18 with TRBJ1-2; D not resolved. V lost 6 bases and J lost 2, with 13 bases in between. This CDR3 region has 14 residues. Germline V gene sequence: CDR1 KGHSH, CDR2 LQKENI. CDR3 loop: CASSPEIENYGYTF. CDR3 sequence (DNA): TGTGCCAGCTCTCCCGAAATAGAAAACTATGGCTACACCTTC.

The rearrangement links TRBV27 to TRBJ1-5; 12 bases line up with TRBD1. Trimming removed 2 bases from V and 5 bases from J; junction bases left unmatched: 7. CDR1 and CDR2 (germline): MNHEY, SMNVEV (reference sequence). CDR3 length: 17 amino acids. CDR3 sequence (DNA): TGTGCCAGCAGTTTAAGGGGACAGGGGGCGTGGGATCAGCCCCAGCATTTT. Its protein is CASSLRGQGAWDQPQHF.

V and J are TRBV5-1 and TRBJ2-7; 7 nucleotides line up with TRBD1. Losses at the gene ends were 2 bases for V and 6 bases for J; bases not matched to a gene: 8. Germline CDR1 SGHRS, CDR2 YFSETQ. This CDR3 contains 14 residues. The CDR3 region has the DNA TGCGCCAGCAGCTTCCTGGACAGGATGGGCGAGCAGTACTTC. It is translated as CASSFLDRMGEQYF.

V usage is TRBV15 and J usage is TRBJ2-1; 9 bases map to TRBD1. V lost 4 bases to trimming and J lost 7 bases; unmatched junction nucleotides: 11. The germline V gene encodes CDR1 LNHNV and CDR2 YYDKDF (reference sequence). This CDR3 contains 16 residues. CDR3 in DNA: TGTGCCACCAGCACCCTCGAGGGGGGACAGGGAAATGAGCAGTTCTTC. As protein: CATSTLEGGQGNEQFF.

The rearrangement joins TRBV15 to TRBJ2-5; TRBD1 matches at 10 bases. This CDR3 region has 16 residues. From germline, CDR1 is LNHNV and CDR2 YYDKDF (reference sequence). With 5 bases clipped from V and 1 base from J, the junction kept 7 bases outside the gene matches. This CDR3 is CATSRGQGGLQETQYF. CDR3 DNA: TGTGCCACCAGCCGAGGACAGGGGGGCCTCCAAGAGACCCAGTACTTC.

The chain couples TRBV10-1 to TRBJ1-5; D gene uncertain. The CDR3 sequence is 16 residues long. The V gene lost 1 base and the J gene lost 1 base, with 11 bases spanning the gap. Germline V gene lookup returns CDR1 WNHNN and CDR2 SYGVQD (reference sequence). CDR3 loop: CASSEFGRASNQPQHF. The CDR3, as DNA: TGCGCCAGCAGTGAGTTCGGGAGAGCAAGCAATCAGCCCCAGCATTTT.

The rearrangement joins TRBV2 to TRBJ1-1, with TRBD1 matching over 10 bases. V dropped 4 bases and J dropped 0; count of bases not matched to a gene: 5. CDR3 length: 16 amino acids. Germline values: CDR1 SNHLY, CDR2 FYNNEI. The chain's CDR3 is CASSGQGASMNTEAFF. CDR3 nucleotide sequence: TGTGCCAGCAGTGGACAGGGGGCGTCAATGAACACTGAAGCTTTCTTT.

This clone has just a few counts. The genes are TRBV10-3 and TRBJ2-3, with 7 positions matching TRBD2. V lost 5 bases and J lost 0; bases outside the gene matches: 2. The CDR3 sequence is 14 residues long. Germline CDR1 and CDR2: ENHRY and SYGVKD. Here the CDR3 DNA reads TGTGCCATCAGTCGGGGGGACAGCACAGATACGCAGTATTTT. This translates into CAISRGDSTDTQYF.

CDR3 DNA sequence: TGTGCCAGCAGCCCCCTGGGGGGCTTGTCAGATACGCAGTATTTT. It translates to CASSPLGGLSDTQYF. The chain uses TRBV14 and TRBJ2-3; D tentatively reads TRBD1 or TRBD2 (6 bases each). The V end lost 4 bases, the J end lost 4 bases, and 15 bases lay between the germline ends. The CDR3 is 15 amino acids. Germline loops: CDR1 SGHDN, CDR2 FVKESK.

The chain carries TRBV4-1 and TRBJ2-1; TRBD2 aligns across 12 bases. The junction had 18 bases not matched to a gene; V was cut back by 7 bases and J by 5 bases. The CDR3 runs 19 residues. The germline CDR1 and CDR2 sequences are MGHRA and YSYEKL. The CDR3 region has the DNA TGCGCCAGCACCCGAACTTCCAGAATTCTAGCGGGGGGGGACAATGAGCAGTTCTTC. Translated, it gives CASTRTSRILAGGDNEQFF.

The gene calls are TRBV7-2 and TRBJ2-1; 9 nucleotides agree with TRBD2. Germline V gene data show CDR1 as SGHTA and CDR2 as FQGNSA. V shed 7 bases and J 8 bases; nucleotides not matched to a gene: 9. The CDR3 extends over 14 amino acids. CDR3 protein: CASKIAGARDEQFF. CDR3 DNA sequence: TGTGCCAGCAAGATAGCGGGAGCTCGTGATGAGCAGTTCTTC.

Only a few counts were recorded for this clone. This rearrangement joins TRBV27 to TRBJ2-5; perhaps TRBD1 as D (5 bases). The germline CDR1 and CDR2 sequences are MNHEY and SMNVEV (reference sequence). V was clipped by 0 bases and J by 3 bases, with 8 bases between them. The CDR3 has 14 amino acids. CDR3 sequence: CASSLSGVKETQYF. Written as DNA, the CDR3 is TGTGCCAGCAGTTTATCAGGGGTAAAAGAGACCCAGTACTTC.

The chain uses TRBV6-5 and TRBJ1-2, with D possibly being TRBD1 (5 bases). The CDR3 runs to 14 residues. Germline V CDR1 and CDR2: MNHEY, SVGAGI. V lost 2 bases, J lost 2 bases, and 9 bases lay in between. The CDR3 is CASSYEGKNYGYTF. The CDR3 coding sequence is TGTGCCAGCAGTTACGAGGGGAAGAACTATGGCTACACCTTC.

The chain employs TRBV7-2 and TRBJ1-6, with a weak D call TRBD1 (6 bases). The V and J ends lost 3 bases and 10 bases respectively, with 13 bases between them. Per the germline V gene, CDR1 is SGHTA and CDR2 is FQGNSA. The CDR3 consists of 14 residues. The CDR3, as DNA: TGTGCCAGCAGCTTGGAGCCCGGGGGCTCACCCCTCCACTTT. Translation gives CASSLEPGGSPLHF.

The genes are TRBV25-1 and TRBJ1-2; no definite D call. The V end was cut by 4 bases, the J end by 4 bases, with 7 bases between. Germline-derived CDR1 and CDR2 are MGHDK and SYGVNS. CDR3 length: 12 residues. CDR3 region: CASSGTVYGYTF. The CDR3 region has the DNA TGTGCCAGCAGTGGTACAGTCTATGGCTACACCTTC.

This chain links TRBV27 with TRBJ2-1; 14 bases agree with TRBD2. The germline CDR1 and CDR2 sequences are MNHEY and SMNVEV (reference sequence). V trimming: 5 bases; J trimming: 4 bases; junction bases outside the gene matches: 1. The CDR3 covers 15 residues. The CDR3, as DNA: TGTGCCAGCAGTCGGACTAGCGGGGGGTACAATGAGCAGTTCTTC. Translation gives CASSRTSGGYNEQFF.

A note on this clone: Other DNA sequences in this sample translate to the same CDR3. This chain connects TRBV5-1 to TRBJ1-2; no reliable D call. This CDR3 comprises 13 residues. Deletions cut 0 bases from V and 3 bases from J, with 6 bases between. Germline-derived CDR1 and CDR2 are SGHRS and YFSETQ. As DNA, the CDR3 is TGCGCCAGCAGCTTGGCAGGCGACTATGGCTACACCTTC. Translated, it gives CASSLAGDYGYTF.

This chain links TRBV7-3 with TRBJ1-2, with 11 bases fitting TRBD1. This CDR3 contains 16 residues. Germline CDR1 is SGHTA and CDR2 is FQGTGA. With 5 bases clipped from V and 8 bases from J, the junction kept 13 bases outside the gene matches. The CDR3 sequence: CASSPQGQGDISGYTF. For the CDR3, the DNA is TGTGCCAGCAGCCCGCAGGGACAGGGGGATATAAGCGGCTACACCTTC. The full variable domain, rest sourced from reference TRBV7-3 and TRBJ1-2, is GAGVSQTPSNKVTEKGKYVELRCDPISGHTALYWYRQSLGQGPEFLIYFQGTGAADDSGLPNDRFFAVRPEGSVSTLKIQRTERGDSAVYLCASSPQGQGDISGYTFGSGTRLTVV.

This chain links TRBV5-6 with TRBJ2-3, with D hard to call. V was cut by 5 bases and J by 2 bases, with 3 bases left in between. The CDR3 consists of 11 residues. From germline, CDR1 is SGHDT and CDR2 YYEEEE. CDR3 loop: CASSYTDTQYF. The CDR3 DNA reads as TGTGCCAGCAGTTACACAGATACGCAGTATTTT.

The CDR3 spells CASSRRVAGGGSYEQYF. The DNA for the CDR3 is TGCGCCAGCAGCCGGAGGGTAGCGGGAGGGGGCTCCTACGAGCAGTACTTC. The chain is built from TRBV5-1 and TRBJ2-7; 11 positions match TRBD2. V lost 4 bases and J lost 0; bases outside the gene matches: 9. This CDR3 spans 17 amino acids. Germline-derived CDR1 and CDR2 are SGHRS and YFSETQ. Drawing the rest from reference TRBV5-1 and TRBJ2-7, the complete variable domain is KAGVTQTPRYLIKTRGQQVTLSCSPISGHRSVSWYQQTPGQGLQFLFEYFSETQRNKGNFPGRFSGRQFSNSRSEMNVSTLELGDSALYLCASSRRVAGGGSYEQYFGPGTRLTVT.

This chain connects TRBV10-3 to TRBJ2-3; 10 positions agree with TRBD1. Germline V gene lookup returns CDR1 ENHRY and CDR2 SYGVKD. The V gene end was trimmed by 7 bases and the J gene end by 0 bases; junction bases not matched to a gene: 13. The CDR3 totals 18 residues. The CDR3 DNA reads TGTGCCATCACCAAGTCCCGGGACAGGGGTCTTAGCACAGATACGCAGTATTTT. Translation gives CAITKSRDRGLSTDTQYF.

V gene TRBV7-9 combines with J gene TRBJ2-2, with D possibly being TRBD1 (6 bases). CDR1 and CDR2 (germline): SEHNR, FQNEAQ (reference sequence). V lost 6 bases and J lost 7, with 12 bases in between. This CDR3 contains 13 residues. The CDR3 nucleotides are TGTGCCAGCAGTCACAGGGTTAGCGGGGAGCTGTTTTTT. Translating it yields CASSHRVSGELFF.

Concerning this clone: Other nucleotide sequences from this sample produce the same CDR3. Here the CDR3 DNA reads TGCAGCGCCACTCCAGGGAGGGGGGGCACCGGGGAGCTGTTTTTT. This codes for CSATPGRGGTGELFF. The chain links TRBV29-1 to TRBJ2-2; weak D call: TRBD2 (7 bases). Germline-derived CDR1 and CDR2 are SQVTM and ANQGSEA. The CDR3 has 15 amino acids. The V end was cut by 7 bases, the J end by 4 bases, with 19 bases between.

The rearrangement uses TRBV9 and TRBJ1-5, with 8 bases that match TRBD1. CDR1 and CDR2 from the germline V gene are SGDLS and YYNGEE. The CDR3 contains 15 residues. The V segment lost 3 bases and the J segment 2 bases; nucleotides outside the gene matches: 4. CDR3 residues: CASSGPGQGNQPQHF. In nucleotides, the CDR3 is TGTGCCAGCAGCGGTCCGGGACAGGGCAATCAGCCCCAGCATTTT.

On this clone: In the same sample, other DNA sequences code for this CDR3. The genes are TRBV18 and TRBJ2-5; no firm D call. V was trimmed by 0 bases and J by 0 bases, leaving 2 bases between them. The CDR3 runs 13 residues. CDR1 is KGHSH and CDR2 is LQKENI in the germline V gene. The CDR3 sequence is CASSPPNQETQYF. As DNA, the CDR3 is TGTGCCAGCTCACCACCTAACCAAGAGACCCAGTACTTC.

This chain uses TRBV7-6 with TRBJ2-3; D uncertain. V lost 5 bases and J lost 2, with 5 bases in between. Germline-derived CDR1 and CDR2 are SGHVS and FNYEAQ. The CDR3 runs 12 residues. CDR3 sequence (DNA): TGTGCCAGCAGCGGGCTCACAGATACGCAGTATTTT. Its translation is CASSGLTDTQYF. Drawing the rest from reference TRBV7-6 and TRBJ2-3, the complete variable domain is GAGVSQSPRYKVTKRGQDVALRCDPISGHVSLYWYRQALGQGPEFLTYFNYEAQQDKSGLPNDRFSAERPEGSISTLTIQRTEQRDSAMYRCASSGLTDTQYFGPGTRLTVL.